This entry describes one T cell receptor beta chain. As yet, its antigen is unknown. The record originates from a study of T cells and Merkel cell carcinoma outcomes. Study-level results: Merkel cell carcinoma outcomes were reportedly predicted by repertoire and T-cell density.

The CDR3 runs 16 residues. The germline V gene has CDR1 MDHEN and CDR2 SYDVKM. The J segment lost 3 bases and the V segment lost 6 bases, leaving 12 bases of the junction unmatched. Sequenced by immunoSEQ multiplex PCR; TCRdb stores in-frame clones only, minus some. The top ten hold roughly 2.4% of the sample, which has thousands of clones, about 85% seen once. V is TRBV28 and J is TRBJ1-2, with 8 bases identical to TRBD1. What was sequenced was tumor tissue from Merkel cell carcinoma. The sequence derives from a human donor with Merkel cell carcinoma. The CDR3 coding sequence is TGTGCCAGCAGAAGGCCGGGACAGGTCCGCGACTATGGCTACACCTTC. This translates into CASRRPGQVRDYGYTF.